This T cell receptor beta chain was recovered during a study of blood T cell repertoires in COVID-19. Study-wide background: The study drew acute and convalescent COVID-19 samples from the United States, Italy and Spain. The analysed material was cDNA or gDNA that came from T cells, B-cell-depleted T cells, or PBMCs.

Seattle cases were enrolled at active infection and followed longitudinally. As handled by the study authors: Amplification from reference gene primers served as the basis for estimated nucleated cell counts. Here immunoSEQ multiplex PCR was the method, and the copy in TCRdb shows in-frame clones only, minus some. V and J calls and clone size are those listed in that table; D and trimming were worked out from the DNA. The data contain 150,000 to 200,000 clones, about 85% of them singletons. CDR1 is LNHDA and CDR2 is SQIVND in the germline V gene (reference sequence). CDR3 size: 11 residues. V lost 7 bases and J 7 bases, leaving 8 bases between the germline ends.

The receptor was isolated from a woman between 65 and 79 years old with COVID-19, enrolled during active disease. Sequencing was carried out using peripheral blood. The chain has TRBV19 and TRBJ1-5; D is undetermined. For the CDR3, the DNA is TGTGCCAGTAAGGGAGACCAGCCCCAGCATTTT. Protein product: CASKGDQPQHF.